These 21 T cell receptor beta chains were sequenced from one sample in a study of cytotoxic CD8 clonotypes in ibrutinib-treated CLL. This table comes from immunoSEQ multiplex PCR, and its TCRdb copy is limited to in-frame clones, with some not included. The repertoire consists of about 24,000 clones, with roughly 74% occurring once and the leading ten covering 40% to 50%. The sequenced sample was PBMCs, obtained after 12 months of ibrutinib treatment. The origin of the receptors is a human donor with chronic lymphocytic leukemia.

The chain uses TRBV11-3 and TRBJ2-2; D is unclear. This CDR3 has 16 residues. The germline V gene has CDR1 SGHNT and CDR2 YENEEA. Trimming removed 0 bases at V and 2 bases at J, with 10 bases between. In DNA form, the CDR3 reads TGTGCCAGCAGCTTAGACGGGCAGAGAAACACCGGGGAGCTGTTTTTT. Residues: CASSLDGQRNTGELFF.

This clone has only a few counts. The rearrangement uses TRBV20-1 and TRBJ2-7, with D perhaps TRBD1 or TRBD2 (5 bases each). V lost 1 base to trimming and J lost 6 bases, with 7 bases between them. This CDR3 comprises 11 residues. Germline values: CDR1 DFQATT, CDR2 SNEGSKA (reference sequence). CDR3: CSARGGVEQYF. CDR3 nucleotide sequence: TGCAGTGCTAGAGGAGGGGTCGAGCAGTACTTC.

The V call is TRBV5-1, the J call TRBJ1-2; TRBD1 might be the D (6 bases). The length of the CDR3 is 16 residues. V dropped 5 bases and J dropped 6 bases, with 23 bases sitting between them. Germline values: CDR1 SGHRS, CDR2 YFSETQ. CDR3 nucleotide sequence: TGCGCCAGCAGAGAGACACACCACAGGGTAGGAGATGGCTACACCTTC. Amino acid sequence: CASRETHHRVGDGYTF.

This clone came up a few times. The V and J genes are TRBV13 and TRBJ2-5; D gene unclear. The CDR3 covers 13 residues. Germline values: CDR1 PRHDT, CDR2 FYEKMQ (reference sequence). V dropped 5 bases and J dropped 0 bases, with 7 bases sitting between them. The CDR3 region is CASSARNQETQYF. The CDR3, as DNA: TGTGCCAGCAGCGCCCGGAACCAAGAGACCCAGTACTTC.

The J gene is TRBJ2-7, the V gene TRBV29-1; D unresolved. The germline gives CDR1 SQVTM, CDR2 ANQGSEA. Trimming left V 3 bases short and J 3 bases short, with 3 bases between. This CDR3 spans 10 amino acids. CDR3 DNA: TGCAGCGTTGAGGACTACGAGCAGTACTTC. It specifies CSVEDYEQYF.

This clone has more than one count but fewer than ten. This chain connects TRBV29-1 to TRBJ1-1, with a tentative D call TRBD1 (6 bases). The CDR3 spans 13 residues. In germline, CDR1 is SQVTM, CDR2 ANQGSEA. Trimming took off 7 bases at V and 3 bases at J, with 15 bases between the two ends. CDR3 nucleotides: TGCAGCGCCGTCAACAGGGAGGACACTGAAGCTTTCTTT. It encodes CSAVNREDTEAFF. The full variable domain, its missing parts supplied by reference TRBV29-1 and TRBJ1-1, is SAVISQKPSRDICQRGTSLTIQCQVDSQVTMMFWYRQQPGQSLTLIATANQGSEATYESGFVIDKFPISRPNLTFSTLTVSNMSPEDSSIYLCSAVNREDTEAFFGQGTRLTVV.

The rearrangement links TRBV10-2 to TRBJ1-1, with TRBD1 identical over 7 bases. The germline V gene has CDR1 WSHSY and CDR2 SAAADI. The CDR3 length is 12 residues. The trim removed 2 bases at V and 10 bases at J, leaving 4 bases unmatched. The CDR3 coding sequence is TGCGCCAGCAGTGAGCCGGGACAGCCAGCTTTCTTT. It yields the protein CASSEPGQPAFF.

This clone qualifies as medium-sized. The chain recombines TRBV7-6 with TRBJ2-7, with D uncertain. The CDR3 contains 12 residues. The germline V gene has CDR1 SGHVS and CDR2 FNYEAQ. The ends were cut back, 1 base at V and 2 bases at J, with 3 bases in the middle. Here the CDR3 reads CASSLVAYEQYF. In nucleotides, the CDR3 is TGTGCCAGCAGCTTAGTAGCCTACGAGCAGTACTTC.

This clone was recorded only once. The chain has TRBV5-4 and TRBJ2-7, with 9 bases that match TRBD1. The CDR3 contains 14 residues. Germline lookup yields CDR1 SGHNT and CDR2 YYREEE (reference sequence). V lost 4 bases and J lost 3; bases outside the gene matches: 5. CDR3 sequence: CASSNRDRVYEQYF. CDR3 coding DNA: TGTGCCAGCAGCAACCGGGACAGGGTCTACGAGCAGTACTTC.

The chain is built from TRBV4-1 and TRBJ2-7; D may be TRBD2 (6 bases). CDR3 length: 15 residues. The germline V gene encodes CDR1 MGHRA and CDR2 YSYEKL. V dropped 1 base and J dropped 2 bases, with 12 bases sitting between them. This chain's CDR3 is CASSQVDSGTYEQYF. As DNA, the CDR3 is TGCGCCAGCAGCCAAGTCGATAGCGGAACCTACGAGCAGTACTTC.

This chain connects TRBV7-2 to TRBJ2-7; 14 bases align to TRBD2. J lost 0 bases, V lost 7 bases, and 8 bases had no gene match. From germline, CDR1 is SGHTA and CDR2 FQGNSA. The CDR3 contains 17 residues. The CDR3 DNA is TGTGCCAGCACCATGACTAGCGGGGGGGCCCTCTCCTACGAGCAGTACTTC. This gives the protein CASTMTSGGALSYEQYF. The full variable domain, with the rest looked up from reference TRBV7-2 and TRBJ2-7, is GAGVSQSPSNKVTEKGKDVELRCDPISGHTALYWYRQSLGQGLEFLIYFQGNSAPDKSGLPSDRFSAERTGGSVSTLTIQRTQQEDSAVYLCASTMTSGGALSYEQYFGPGTRLTVT.

There are a few counts of this clone. The V and J genes are TRBV29-1 and TRBJ1-2; no reliable D call. V was pared by 4 bases and J by 8 bases, with 8 bases between. In germline, CDR1 is SQVTM, CDR2 ANQGSEA. This CDR3 comprises 10 residues. This CDR3 reads CSVGHNGYTF. CDR3 sequence (DNA): TGCAGCGTTGGACATAACGGCTACACCTTC.

The CDR3 sequence is CASSDWALGQGNEQFF. The CDR3, as DNA: TGTGCCAGCAGTGACTGGGCCCTGGGACAGGGCAATGAGCAGTTCTTC. The chain recombines TRBV6-4 with TRBJ2-1; TRBD1 matches 9 bases. Germline V gene lookup returns CDR1 MRHNA and CDR2 SNTAGT. The CDR3 runs 16 residues. V lost 1 base to trimming and J lost 6 bases; unmatched junction nucleotides: 7.

The chain links TRBV5-1 to TRBJ2-2; D possibly corresponds to TRBD2 (5 bases). The CDR3 has 14 residues. V was trimmed by 6 bases and J by 6 bases, leaving 15 bases between them. The V gene's germline CDR1 is SGHRS and CDR2 YFSETQ. The CDR3 reads CASTDPGWAGELFF. CDR3 sequence (DNA): TGCGCCAGCACAGACCCGGGGTGGGCCGGGGAGCTGTTTTTT. Full variable domain (outside the CDR3, taken from reference TRBV5-1 and TRBJ2-2): KAGVTQTPRYLIKTRGQQVTLSCSPISGHRSVSWYQQTPGQGLQFLFEYFSETQRNKGNFPGRFSGRQFSNSRSEMNVSTLELGDSALYLCASTDPGWAGELFFGEGSRLTVL.

V and J are TRBV5-1 and TRBJ2-7; D is possibly TRBD1 (5 bases). From germline, CDR1 is SGHRS and CDR2 YFSETQ. The CDR3 totals 12 residues. Between the trimmed V and J ends, which lost 0 bases and 5 bases, there was a span of 6 bases. The DNA for the CDR3 is TGCGCCAGCAGCTTGGTCAGGGACGAGCAGTACTTC. Translation: CASSLVRDEQYF.

The rearrangement uses TRBV29-1 and TRBJ2-7; D not certain. This CDR3 has 12 residues. V lost 4 bases to trimming and J lost 4 bases, with 11 bases between them. The germline V gene encodes CDR1 SQVTM and CDR2 ANQGSEA. CDR3 in amino acids: CSVADTRYEQYF. For the CDR3, the DNA is TGCAGCGTTGCCGACACCCGATACGAGCAGTACTTC.

This clone was found once. This sequence joins TRBV6-1 and TRBJ1-2; D remains unclear. The V gene lost 7 bases and the J gene lost 4 bases, with 13 bases spanning the gap. Germline lookup yields CDR1 MNHNS and CDR2 SASEGT. The CDR3 length is 13 residues. The DNA for the CDR3 is TGTGCCAGCAACCGGGAGGGTGGCTATGGCTACACCTTC. Its translation: CASNREGGYGYTF.

V gene TRBV4-1 combines with J gene TRBJ2-7; D unresolved. The germline V and J ends were trimmed by 1 base and 0 bases, with 7 bases remaining between them. Germline V lookup: CDR1 MGHRA, CDR2 YSYEKL. The CDR3 runs to 14 residues. The DNA of the CDR3 is TGCGCCAGCAGCCAAGTAGGCAGCTCCTACGAGCAGTACTTC. The encoded protein is CASSQVGSSYEQYF.

In this sample, this clone is medium-sized. The V call is TRBV27, the J call TRBJ2-2; D unresolved. Germline loops: CDR1 MNHEY, CDR2 SMNVEV (reference sequence). This CDR3 spans 15 amino acids. V was shortened by 4 bases and J by 5 bases, with 14 bases between the two germline ends. The CDR3 coding sequence is TGTGCCAGCAGTTACGATTCGGAAGGGACCGGGGAGCTGTTTTTT. Amino acids: CASSYDSEGTGELFF.

The rearrangement links TRBV6-6 to TRBJ1-2; the D gene is possibly TRBD1 (6 bases). The CDR3 is 14 residues long. Trimming took off 2 bases at V and 4 bases at J, with 11 bases between the two ends. In germline, CDR1 is MNHNY, CDR2 SVGAGI (reference sequence). Written as DNA, the CDR3 is TGTGCCAGCAGTTACATGGGGGCCGTCTATGGCTACACCTTC. As protein: CASSYMGAVYGYTF.

This clone was seen a handful of times. The gene calls are TRBV4-1 and TRBJ1-4; D not certain. The CDR3 totals 14 residues. Per germline, CDR1 MGHRA and CDR2 YSYEKL. V lost 0 bases to trimming and J lost 7 bases, with 9 bases between them. Here the CDR3 reads CASSQDGDGEKLFF. In DNA form, the CDR3 reads TGCGCCAGCAGCCAAGATGGCGACGGTGAAAAACTGTTTTTT.